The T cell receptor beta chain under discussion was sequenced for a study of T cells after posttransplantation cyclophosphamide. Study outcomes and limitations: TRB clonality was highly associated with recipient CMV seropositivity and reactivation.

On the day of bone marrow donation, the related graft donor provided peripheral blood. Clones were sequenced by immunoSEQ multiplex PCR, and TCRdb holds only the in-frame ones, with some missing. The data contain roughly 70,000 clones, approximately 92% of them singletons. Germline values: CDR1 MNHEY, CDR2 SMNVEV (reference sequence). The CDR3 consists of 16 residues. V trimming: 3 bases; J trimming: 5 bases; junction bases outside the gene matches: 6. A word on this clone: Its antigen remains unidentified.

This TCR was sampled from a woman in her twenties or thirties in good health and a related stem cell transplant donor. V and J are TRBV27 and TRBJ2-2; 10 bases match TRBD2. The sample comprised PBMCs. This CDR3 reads CASSLSGGAGTGELFF. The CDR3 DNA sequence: TGTGCCAGCAGTTTGAGCGGGGGGGCGGGGACCGGGGAGCTGTTTTTT.